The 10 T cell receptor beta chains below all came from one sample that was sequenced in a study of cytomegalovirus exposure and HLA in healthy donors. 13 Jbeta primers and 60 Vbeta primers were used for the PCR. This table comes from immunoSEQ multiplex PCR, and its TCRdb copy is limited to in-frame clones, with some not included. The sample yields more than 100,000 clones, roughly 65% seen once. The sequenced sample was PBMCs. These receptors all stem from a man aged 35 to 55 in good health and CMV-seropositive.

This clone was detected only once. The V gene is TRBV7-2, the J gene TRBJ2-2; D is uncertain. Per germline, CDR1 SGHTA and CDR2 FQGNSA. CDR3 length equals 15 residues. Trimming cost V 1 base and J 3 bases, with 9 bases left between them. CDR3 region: CASSLVSPYTGELFF. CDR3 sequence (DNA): TGTGCCAGCAGCTTAGTTAGCCCGTACACCGGGGAGCTGTTTTTT.

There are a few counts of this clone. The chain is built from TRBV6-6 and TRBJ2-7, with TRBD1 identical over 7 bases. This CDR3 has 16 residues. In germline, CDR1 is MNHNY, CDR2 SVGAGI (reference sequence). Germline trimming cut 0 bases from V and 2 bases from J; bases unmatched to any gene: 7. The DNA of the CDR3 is TGTGCCAGCAGTTACTCGAACAGGGGATACCCCTACGAGCAGTACTTC. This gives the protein CASSYSNRGYPYEQYF.

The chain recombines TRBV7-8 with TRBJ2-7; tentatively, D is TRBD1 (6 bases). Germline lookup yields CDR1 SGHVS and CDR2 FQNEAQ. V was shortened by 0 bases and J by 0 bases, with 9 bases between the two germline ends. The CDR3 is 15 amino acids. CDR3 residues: CASSLATGSSYEQYF. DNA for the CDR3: TGTGCCAGCAGCTTAGCAACAGGGAGCTCCTACGAGCAGTACTTC.

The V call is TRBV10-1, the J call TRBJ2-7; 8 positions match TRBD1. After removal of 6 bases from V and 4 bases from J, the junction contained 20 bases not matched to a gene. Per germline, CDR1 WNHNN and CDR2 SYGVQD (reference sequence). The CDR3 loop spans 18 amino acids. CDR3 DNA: TGCGCCAGCAGAGCTTCCCGGGACAGGTCACCGGGGCCTTACGAGCAGTACTTC. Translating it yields CASRASRDRSPGPYEQYF.

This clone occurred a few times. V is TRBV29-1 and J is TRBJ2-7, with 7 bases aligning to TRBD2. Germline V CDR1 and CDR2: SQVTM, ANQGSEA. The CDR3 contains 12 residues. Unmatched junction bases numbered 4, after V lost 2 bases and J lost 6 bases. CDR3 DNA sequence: TGCAGCGTTGAAAGAGCGGGACCCGAGCAGTACTTC. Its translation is CSVERAGPEQYF.

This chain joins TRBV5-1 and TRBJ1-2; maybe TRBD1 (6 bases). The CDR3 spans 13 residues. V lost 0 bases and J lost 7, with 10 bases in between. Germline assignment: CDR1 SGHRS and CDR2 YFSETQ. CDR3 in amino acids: CASSLAGGSGYTF. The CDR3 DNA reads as TGCGCCAGCAGCTTGGCGGGGGGCAGTGGCTACACCTTC.

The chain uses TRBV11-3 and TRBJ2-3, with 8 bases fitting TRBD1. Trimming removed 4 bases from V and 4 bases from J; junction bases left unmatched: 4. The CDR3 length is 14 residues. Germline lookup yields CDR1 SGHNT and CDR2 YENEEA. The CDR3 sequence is CASSSRDRSDTQYF. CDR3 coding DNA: TGTGCCAGCAGCTCCCGGGACAGGTCAGATACGCAGTATTTT.

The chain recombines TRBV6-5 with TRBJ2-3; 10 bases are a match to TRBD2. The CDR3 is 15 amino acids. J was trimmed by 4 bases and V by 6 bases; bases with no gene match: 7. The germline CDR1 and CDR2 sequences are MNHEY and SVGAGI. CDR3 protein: CASRPTSGTADTQYF. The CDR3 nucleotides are TGTGCCAGCAGACCTACTAGCGGGACTGCAGATACGCAGTATTTT.

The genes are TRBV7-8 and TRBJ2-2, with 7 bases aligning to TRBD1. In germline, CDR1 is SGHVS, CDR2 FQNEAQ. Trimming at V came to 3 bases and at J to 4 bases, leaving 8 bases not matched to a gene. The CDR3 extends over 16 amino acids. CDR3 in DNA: TGTGCCAGCAGCTTCCGGGACAGTACCCTCACCGGGGAGCTGTTTTTT. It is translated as CASSFRDSTLTGELFF. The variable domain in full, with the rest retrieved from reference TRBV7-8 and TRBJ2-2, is GAGVSQSPRYKVAKRGQDVALRCDPISGHVSLFWYQQALGQGPEFLTYFQNEAQLDKSGLPSDRFFAERPEGSVSTLKIQRTQQEDSAVYLCASSFRDSTLTGELFFGEGSRLTVL.

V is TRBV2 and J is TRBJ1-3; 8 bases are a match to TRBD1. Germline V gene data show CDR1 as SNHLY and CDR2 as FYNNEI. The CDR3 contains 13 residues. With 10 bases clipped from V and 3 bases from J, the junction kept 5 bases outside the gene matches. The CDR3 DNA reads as TGTGCCACGACAGGGGTCGGTGGAAACACCATATATTTT. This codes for CATTGVGGNTIYF.